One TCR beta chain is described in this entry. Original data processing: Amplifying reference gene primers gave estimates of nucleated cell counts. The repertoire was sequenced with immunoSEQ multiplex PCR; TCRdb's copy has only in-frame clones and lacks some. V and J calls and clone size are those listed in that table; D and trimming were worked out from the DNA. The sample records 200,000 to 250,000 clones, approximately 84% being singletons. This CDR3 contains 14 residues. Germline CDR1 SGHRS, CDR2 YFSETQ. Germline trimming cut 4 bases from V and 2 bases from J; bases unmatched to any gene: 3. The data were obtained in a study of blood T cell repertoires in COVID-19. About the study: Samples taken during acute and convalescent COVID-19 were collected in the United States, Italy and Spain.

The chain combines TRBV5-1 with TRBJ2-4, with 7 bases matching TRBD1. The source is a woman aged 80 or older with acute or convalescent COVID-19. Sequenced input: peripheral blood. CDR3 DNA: TGCGCCAGCAGCCAAGGGGGCACCAAAAACATTCAGTACTTC. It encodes CASSQGGTKNIQYF.